These 18 T cell receptor beta chains originate from one sample sequenced in a study of identifying expanded T cells in peripheral blood. Clones were read by immunoSEQ multiplex PCR, and TCRdb kept only the in-frame ones, dropping some. Here the sample spans roughly 100,000 clones, roughly 86% being singletons. Sequenced sample: blood. Receptor source: a person between 18 and 69 years old in good health.

The rearrangement links TRBV7-2 to TRBJ1-2; D remains ambiguous. Germline CDR1 reads SGHTA; CDR2 reads FQGNSA. Trimming shortened V by 1 base and J by 6 bases, and 6 bases separated the two germline ends. This CDR3 comprises 12 residues. As DNA, the CDR3 is TGTGCCAGCAGCTTAGTCGGGCATGGCTACACCTTC. This codes for CASSLVGHGYTF.

V usage is TRBV4-2 and J usage is TRBJ2-7; D gene unclear. V lost 1 base to trimming and J lost 5 bases, with 12 bases between them. From germline, CDR1 is LGHNA and CDR2 YNFKEQ. The CDR3 extends over 14 amino acids. In DNA, the CDR3 is TGTGCCAGCAGCCAAGGGGCTAAGGTCCACGAGCAGTACTTC. Protein product: CASSQGAKVHEQYF.

A single count supports this clone. The V call is TRBV7-8, the J call TRBJ2-7, with 7 bases lining up with TRBD2. V gave up 2 bases and J gave up 4 bases; unmatched junction bases: 8. Per the germline V gene, CDR1 is SGHVS and CDR2 is FQNEAQ. This CDR3 spans 15 amino acids. The CDR3 loop reads CASSLRDRGEYEQYF. DNA for the CDR3: TGTGCCAGCAGCTTAAGGGATCGGGGGGAGTACGAGCAGTACTTC.

In nucleotides, the CDR3 is TGCAGTGCCGACCTCACAGATACGCAGTATTTT. Amino acids: CSADLTDTQYF. The chain has TRBV20-1 and TRBJ2-3, with D unresolved. The CDR3 extends over 11 amino acids. Trimming cost V 6 bases and J 2 bases, with 6 bases left between them. Per the germline V gene, CDR1 is DFQATT and CDR2 is SNEGSKA (reference sequence).

The chain links TRBV5-1 to TRBJ1-4; 9 positions agree with TRBD1. The germline V gene encodes CDR1 SGHRS and CDR2 YFSETQ. The CDR3 is made up of 14 amino acids. J lost 8 bases, V lost 4 bases, and 6 bases had no gene match. The CDR3 DNA sequence: TGCGCCAGCAGCCCCGACAGGGGGAACGAAAAACTGTTTTTT. Its translation: CASSPDRGNEKLFF.

The J gene is TRBJ2-3, the V gene TRBV27, with D possibly TRBD2 on 6 matching bases. The CDR3 consists of 14 residues. Germline lookup yields CDR1 MNHEY and CDR2 SMNVEV (reference sequence). V dropped 2 bases and J dropped 5 bases, with 11 bases sitting between them. The CDR3 DNA follows: TGTGCCAGCAGTTTACGGCTAGCGAGAGATACGCAGTATTTT. Translation: CASSLRLARDTQYF.

The V gene is TRBV28, the J gene TRBJ2-5; TRBD2 matches at 8 bases. This CDR3 has 15 residues. V shed 4 bases and J 6 bases; nucleotides not matched to a gene: 10. Germline V lookup: CDR1 MDHEN, CDR2 SYDVKM. In nucleotides, the CDR3 is TGTGCCAGCAGTTCCCCGGGAGGGGGGGTAAAGACCCAGTACTTC. Translated, it gives CASSSPGGGVKTQYF. Full variable domain (outside the CDR3, taken from reference TRBV28 and TRBJ2-5): DVKVTQSSRYLVKRTGEKVFLECVQDMDHENMFWYRQDPGLGLRLIYFSYDVKMKEKGDIPEGYSVSREKKERFSLILESASTNQTSMYLCASSSPGGGVKTQYFGPGTRLLVL.

This sequence joins TRBV30 and TRBJ1-5; D is uncertain. The V end lost 0 bases, the J end lost 4 bases, and 4 bases lay between the germline ends. This CDR3 is built from 12 residues. CDR1 GTSNPN and CDR2 SVGIG come from the germline V gene (reference sequence). The CDR3 here is CAWSVLNQPQHF. CDR3 DNA: TGTGCCTGGAGTGTACTAAATCAGCCCCAGCATTTT.

The V and J genes are TRBV7-7 and TRBJ2-1, with D perhaps matching TRBD1 (6 bases). Germline assignment: CDR1 SSHAT and CDR2 FNYEAQ (reference sequence). Deletions cut 1 base from V and 2 bases from J, with 9 bases between. The CDR3 length is 15 residues. Here the CDR3 reads CASSLDRETYNEQFF. For the CDR3, the DNA is TGTGCCAGCAGCTTAGACAGGGAAACCTACAATGAGCAGTTCTTC.

The chain employs TRBV9 and TRBJ1-4, with D perhaps matching TRBD1 (5 bases). The V and J ends lost 0 bases and 12 bases respectively, with 12 bases between them. Per germline, CDR1 SGDLS and CDR2 YYNGEE. The CDR3 is 13 amino acids. The CDR3, as DNA: TGTGCCAGCAGCGTAGAGGGGCGGAAACAACTGTTTTTT. Its protein product is CASSVEGRKQLFF.

This rearrangement joins TRBV28 to TRBJ2-5; 10 bases are shared with TRBD1. The germline V gene has CDR1 MDHEN and CDR2 SYDVKM. V lost 1 base to trimming and J lost 3 bases; unmatched junction nucleotides: 2. This CDR3 contains 15 residues. The CDR3 reads CASSLLGTGEETQYF. In nucleotides, the CDR3 is TGTGCCAGCAGTTTATTAGGGACAGGGGAAGAGACCCAGTACTTC.

V and J are TRBV19 and TRBJ2-1, with D tentatively TRBD1 or TRBD2 (5 bases each). Trimming removed 3 bases from V and 9 bases from J, with 6 bases in between. Per the germline V gene, CDR1 is LNHDA and CDR2 is SQIVND (reference sequence). CDR3 length: 11 amino acids. The CDR3 DNA follows: TGTGCCAGTAGTATGGGGACTGAGCAGTTCTTC. Amino acid sequence: CASSMGTEQFF.

The gene calls are TRBV7-2 and TRBJ2-3; D is unresolved. The germline V gene has CDR1 SGHTA and CDR2 FQGNSA. V was cut by 2 bases and J by 0 bases, with 12 bases left in between. The CDR3 is made up of 16 amino acids. CDR3 nucleotides: TGTGCCAGCAGCTTATCATCAACACCTAGCACAGATACGCAGTATTTT. Translated: CASSLSSTPSTDTQYF.

The rearrangement links TRBV7-8 to TRBJ2-5, with TRBD2 matching 11 bases. Germline-derived CDR1 and CDR2 are SGHVS and FQNEAQ. The V segment lost 0 bases and the J segment 5 bases; nucleotides outside the gene matches: 11. This CDR3 is built from 18 residues. CDR3 coding DNA: TGTGCCAGCAGCTTAGCGCTAGTAGCGGGGGGGCGCGGGGAGACCCAGTACTTC. This codes for CASSLALVAGGRGETQYF.

The chain uses TRBV6-5 and TRBJ2-4; 10 positions match TRBD2. From germline, CDR1 is MNHEY and CDR2 SVGAGI. The V gene end was trimmed by 5 bases and the J gene end by 8 bases; junction bases not matched to a gene: 9. The CDR3 sequence is 15 residues long. The CDR3: CASSTQRGGSHIQYF. The CDR3 DNA is TGTGCCAGCAGTACCCAGCGGGGGGGCAGTCACATTCAGTACTTC.

The chain has TRBV6-4 and TRBJ1-5, with 7 positions matching TRBD1. CDR3 size: 14 residues. The V gene's germline CDR1 is MRHNA and CDR2 SNTAGT. V lost 7 bases to trimming and J lost 3 bases; unmatched junction nucleotides: 6. DNA for the CDR3: TGTGCCAGCATTGGGACAGAATTCAATCAGCCCCAGCATTTT. As protein: CASIGTEFNQPQHF.

The rearrangement uses TRBV2 and TRBJ2-2; TRBD2 is a possible D gene (5 bases). Trimming took off 6 bases at V and 4 bases at J, with 6 bases between the two ends. This CDR3 has 12 amino acids. Per germline, CDR1 SNHLY and CDR2 FYNNEI. This CDR3 reads CASSRGTGELFF. The CDR3 coding sequence is TGTGCCAGCAGCCGGGGCACCGGGGAGCTGTTTTTT. Complete variable domain (other parts from reference TRBV2 and TRBJ2-2): EPEVTQTPSHQVTQMGQEVILRCVPISNHLYFYWYRQILGQKVEFLVSFYNNEISEKSEIFDDQFSVERPDGSNFTLKIRSTKLEDSAMYFCASSRGTGELFFGEGSRLTVL.

The rearrangement uses TRBV15 and TRBJ2-3; 8 positions match TRBD2. The J segment lost 5 bases and the V segment lost 1 base, leaving 2 bases of the junction unmatched. Germline V gives CDR1 LNHNV, CDR2 YYDKDF (reference sequence). The CDR3 consists of 14 residues. CDR3 bases: TGTGCCACCAGCAGAGCGGGGGGGGTAGATACGCAGTATTTT. Translated, it gives CATSRAGGVDTQYF.